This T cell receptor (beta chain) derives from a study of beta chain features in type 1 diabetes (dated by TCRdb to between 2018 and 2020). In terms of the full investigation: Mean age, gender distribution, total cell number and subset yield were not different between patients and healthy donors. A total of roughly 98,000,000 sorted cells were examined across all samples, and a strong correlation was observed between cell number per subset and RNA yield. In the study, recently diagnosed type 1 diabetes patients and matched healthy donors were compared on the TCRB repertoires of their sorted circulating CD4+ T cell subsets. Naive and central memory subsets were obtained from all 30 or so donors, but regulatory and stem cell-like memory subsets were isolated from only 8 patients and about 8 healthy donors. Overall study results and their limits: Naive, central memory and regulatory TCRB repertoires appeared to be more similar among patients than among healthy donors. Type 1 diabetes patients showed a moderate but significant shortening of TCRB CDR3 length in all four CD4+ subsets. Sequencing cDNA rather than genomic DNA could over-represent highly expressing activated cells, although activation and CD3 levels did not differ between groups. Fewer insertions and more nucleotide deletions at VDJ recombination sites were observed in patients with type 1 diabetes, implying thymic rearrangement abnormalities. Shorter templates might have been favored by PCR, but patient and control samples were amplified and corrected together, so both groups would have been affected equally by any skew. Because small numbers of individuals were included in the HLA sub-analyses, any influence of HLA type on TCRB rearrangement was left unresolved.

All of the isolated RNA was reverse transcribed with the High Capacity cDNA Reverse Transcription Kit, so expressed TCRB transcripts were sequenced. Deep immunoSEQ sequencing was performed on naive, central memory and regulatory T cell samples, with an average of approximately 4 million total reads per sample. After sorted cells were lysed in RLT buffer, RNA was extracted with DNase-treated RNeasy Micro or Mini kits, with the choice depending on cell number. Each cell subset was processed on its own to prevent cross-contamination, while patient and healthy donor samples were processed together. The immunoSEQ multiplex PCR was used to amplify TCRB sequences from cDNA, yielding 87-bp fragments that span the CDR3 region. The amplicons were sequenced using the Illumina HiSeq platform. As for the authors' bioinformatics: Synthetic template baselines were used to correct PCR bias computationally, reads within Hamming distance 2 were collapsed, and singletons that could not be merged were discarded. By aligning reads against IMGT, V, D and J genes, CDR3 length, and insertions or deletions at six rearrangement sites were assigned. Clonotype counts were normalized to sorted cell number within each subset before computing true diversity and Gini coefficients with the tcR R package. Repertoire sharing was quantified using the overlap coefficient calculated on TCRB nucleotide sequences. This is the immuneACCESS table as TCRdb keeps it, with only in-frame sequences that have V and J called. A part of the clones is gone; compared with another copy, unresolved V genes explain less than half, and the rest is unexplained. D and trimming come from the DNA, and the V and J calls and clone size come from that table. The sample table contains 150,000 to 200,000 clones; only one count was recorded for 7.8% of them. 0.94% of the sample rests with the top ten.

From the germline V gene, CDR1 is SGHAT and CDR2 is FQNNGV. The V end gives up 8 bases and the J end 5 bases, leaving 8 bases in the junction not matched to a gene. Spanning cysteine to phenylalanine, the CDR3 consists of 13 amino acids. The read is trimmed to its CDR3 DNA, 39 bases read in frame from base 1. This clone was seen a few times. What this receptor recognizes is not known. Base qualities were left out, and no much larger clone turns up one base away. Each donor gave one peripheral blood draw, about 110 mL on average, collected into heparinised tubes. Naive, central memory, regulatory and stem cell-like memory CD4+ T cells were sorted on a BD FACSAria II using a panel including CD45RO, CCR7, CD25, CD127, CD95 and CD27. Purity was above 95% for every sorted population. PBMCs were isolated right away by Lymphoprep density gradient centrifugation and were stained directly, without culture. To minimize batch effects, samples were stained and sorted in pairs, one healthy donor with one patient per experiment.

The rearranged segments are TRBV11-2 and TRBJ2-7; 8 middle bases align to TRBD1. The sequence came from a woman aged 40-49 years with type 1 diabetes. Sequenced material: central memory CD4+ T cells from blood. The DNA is TGTGCCAGCGCTAGAACAGGGGGTAACGAGCAGTACTTC. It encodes CASARTGGNEQYF.